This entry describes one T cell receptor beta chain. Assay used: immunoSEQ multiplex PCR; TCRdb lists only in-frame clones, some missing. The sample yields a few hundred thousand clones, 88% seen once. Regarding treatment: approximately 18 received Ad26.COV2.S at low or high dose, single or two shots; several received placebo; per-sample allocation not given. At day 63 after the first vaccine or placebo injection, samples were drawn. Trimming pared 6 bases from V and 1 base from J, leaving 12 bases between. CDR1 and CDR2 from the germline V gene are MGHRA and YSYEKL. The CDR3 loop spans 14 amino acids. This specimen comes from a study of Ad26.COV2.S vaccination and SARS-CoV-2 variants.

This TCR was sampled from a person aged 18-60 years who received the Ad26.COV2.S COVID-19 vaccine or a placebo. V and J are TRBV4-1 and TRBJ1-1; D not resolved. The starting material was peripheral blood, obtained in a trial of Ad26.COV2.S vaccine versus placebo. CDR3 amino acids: CASRGPLQNTEAFF. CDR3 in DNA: TGCGCCAGCAGAGGTCCGCTGCAGAACACTGAAGCTTTCTTT.